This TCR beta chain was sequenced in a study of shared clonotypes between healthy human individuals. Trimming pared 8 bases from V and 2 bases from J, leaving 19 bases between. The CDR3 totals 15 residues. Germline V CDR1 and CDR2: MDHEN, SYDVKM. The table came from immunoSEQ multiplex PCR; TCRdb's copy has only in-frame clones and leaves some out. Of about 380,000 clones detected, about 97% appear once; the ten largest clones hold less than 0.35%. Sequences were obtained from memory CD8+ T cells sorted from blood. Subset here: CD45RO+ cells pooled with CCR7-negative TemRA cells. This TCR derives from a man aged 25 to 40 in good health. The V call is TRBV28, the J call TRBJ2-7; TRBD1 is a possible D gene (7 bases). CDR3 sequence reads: CASERGTVNTYEQYF. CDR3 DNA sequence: TGTGCCAGCGAACGGGGGACAGTGAATACCTACGAGCAGTACTTC.